A selection of T cell receptor beta chains follows, all from one sample in a study of regulatory T cells in long-lasting Graves disease. TCRdb re-called the multiplex PCR reads with MiXCR, one entry per CDR3 protein. The sample has 350,000 to 500,000 distinct CDR3 sequences; 11% to 15% are singletons. These data also featured in a second study, about T cells in Graves' hyperthyroidism and ophthalmopathy.

The sequences come from peripheral blood mononuclear cells (PBMCs), collected at new diagnosis, from a patient treated with antithyroid drugs. The receptors come from a woman aged 50 to 60 with Graves disease. Each CDR3 is given with its conserved first and last residue. D genes are given only for firm matches. Only part of the rows carry a size: once, few, many, or a class if the clone is expanded.

size | J | D | V | DNA | CDR3
. | TRBJ2-5 | TRBD2 | TRBV29-1 | TGCAGCGTTGGGCTAGCGGGGGGGGGGACCCAATACTTC | CSVGLAGGGTQYF
few | TRBJ2-3 | . | TRBV29-1 | TGCAGCGTTGAGGTGGCTAGCACAGATACGCAGTATTTT | CSVEVASTDTQYF
few | TRBJ2-1 | . | TRBV5-1 | TGCGCCAGCAGCCCACGACAGGCCATCGAATACAATGAGCAGTTCTTC | CASSPRQAIEYNEQFF
. | TRBJ2-3 | . | TRBV28 | TGTGCCAGCAGTTTAAGGGGGTGGTATACGCAGTATTTT | CASSLRGWYTQYF
few | TRBJ2-5 | . | TRBV5-1 | TGCGCCAGCAGCTTGGATCAGGTCGAGGAGACCCAGTGCTTC | CASSLDQVEETQCF
. | TRBJ2-1 | TRBD2 | TRBV4-1 | TGCGCCAGCAGCCAAGGACCCGGGAGGGCCACATATGAGCAGTTCTTC | CASSQGPGRATYEQFF
. | TRBJ2-3 | . | TRBV29-1 | TGCAGCGTTGATTTTGTAGCGTTAGGAGATACGCAGTATTTT | CSVDFVALGDTQYF
many | TRBJ1-6 | . | TRBV2 | TGTGCCAGCAGTGAAGAGGGGTTTGGCTCACCCCTCCACTTT | CASSEEGFGSPLHF
many | TRBJ2-4 | TRBD2 | TRBV6-2/TRBV6-3 | TGTGCCAGCAGTTACACCGGACTAGTAGGCATTCAGTACTTC | CASSYTGLVGIQYF
many | TRBJ2-5 | . | TRBV7-2 | TGTGCCAGCAGCTTAGCGGACCACCAAGAGACCCAGTACTTC | CASSLADHQETQYF
. | TRBJ2-5 | . | TRBV10-3 | TGTGCCATCAGTAACCAGGGATACCAAGAGACCCAGTACTTC | CAISNQGYQETQYF
few | TRBJ2-3 | TRBD2 | TRBV20-1 | TGCAGTGCTAGACCCCGGGGGGAGCAGTATTTT | CSARPRGEQYF
. | TRBJ1-5 | . | TRBV19 | TGTGCCAGTAGGATGGTAAATCAGCCCCAGCATTTT | CASRMVNQPQHF
many | TRBJ2-1 | TRBD2 | TRBV10-2 | TGCGCCAGCAGTGTTTCTAGCGGGAGGGCGATCTACAATGAGCAGTTCTTC | CASSVSSGRAIYNEQFF
few | TRBJ2-7 | . | TRBV18 | TGTGCCAGCTCACCACCACCTCCCCCAGCAAGCTCCTACGAGCAGTACTTC | CASSPPPPPASSYEQYF
. | TRBJ2-5 | TRBD1 | TRBV3-1 | TGTGCCAGCAGCCAGGGGGACAGGAATCAAGAGACCCAGTACTTC | CASSQGDRNQETQYF
. | TRBJ2-1 | . | TRBV4-1 | TGCGCCAGCAGCTATTTCCAGAGCTCCTACAATGAGCAGTTCTTC | CASSYFQSSYNEQFF
many | TRBJ1-1 | TRBD1 | TRBV27 | TGTGCCAGCAGTCCCGGGACAGGGGCCACTGAAGCTTTCTTT | CASSPGTGATEAFF
. | TRBJ1-4 | . | TRBV7-9 | TGTGCCAGCAGCTTAGGGCACGGTGCGACTAATGAAAAACTGTTTTTT | CASSLGHGATNEKLFF
many | TRBJ1-4 | TRBD1 | TRBV2 | TGTGCCAGCAGTGACCCCCGGGACAGGGGTGAAAAACTGTTTTTT | CASSDPRDRGEKLFF
. | TRBJ1-4 | . | TRBV7-9 | TGTGCCAGCAGCTTAGCGGGGGGTGAGGAAAAACTGTTTTTT | CASSLAGGEEKLFF
many | TRBJ1-2 | . | TRBV29-1 | TGCAGCGTTGAAGATCTTAAGGATAAAGTCTCCCCTTCAAACTATGGCTACACCTTC | CSVEDLKDKVSPSNYGYTF
. | TRBJ2-3 | TRBD1 | TRBV7-9 | TGTGCCAGCAGCTTCCCGGACAGGGGAGATACGCAGTATTTT | CASSFPDRGDTQYF
many | TRBJ2-1 | TRBD2 | TRBV5-1 | TGCGCCAGCAGACCTAGCGGAAACAATGAGCAGTTCTTC | CASRPSGNNEQFF
few | TRBJ2-1 | . | TRBV11-2 | TGTGCCAGCAGCCTAATTCTTGGGAGCTCCTACAATGAGCAGTTCTTC | CASSLILGSSYNEQFF
. | TRBJ2-6 | . | TRBV28 | TGTGCCAGCAGCTTTGAGCAGGGGCTCGGGGCCAACGTCCTGACTTTC | CASSFEQGLGANVLTF
many | TRBJ1-1 | . | TRBV5-6 | TGTGCCAGCAGCTTTGCTGAAGCTGAAGCTTTCTTT | CASSFAEAEAFF
few | TRBJ2-2 | TRBD2 | TRBV5-1 | TGCGCCAGCAGCTCAGGACTAGCGGGAATGGTCGGCACCGGGGAGCTGTTTTTT | CASSSGLAGMVGTGELFF
many | TRBJ2-5 | . | TRBV10-3 | TGTGCCACCTCGGGCCCCGAGGGAGAGACCCAGTACTTC | CATSGPEGETQYF
many | TRBJ2-7 | TRBD1 | TRBV11-2 | TGTGCCAGCAGCGAGGGACAGGGGAACTACGAGCAGTACTTC | CASSEGQGNYEQYF
many | TRBJ2-3 | TRBD2 | TRBV12-3/TRBV12-4 | TGTGCCAGCACGATCGGTAGCGGGAGCACAGATACGCAGTATTTT | CASTIGSGSTDTQYF
many | TRBJ2-3 | . | TRBV5-1 | TGCGCCAGCTCCGACGGCACTAGCACAGATACGCAGTATTTT | CASSDGTSTDTQYF
. | TRBJ2-1 | . | TRBV30 | TGTGCCTGGGGTGCCGATTACAATGAGCAGTTCTTC | CAWGADYNEQFF
. | TRBJ2-3 | TRBD2 | TRBV2 | TGTGCCAGCAGCGACGTAGCGGGCGGGGCGCAGTATTTT | CASSDVAGGAQYF
many | TRBJ2-4 | . | TRBV28 | TGTGCCAGCAGTTTGTCCGGACAGCTAGCCAAAAACATTCAGTACTTC | CASSLSGQLAKNIQYF
. | TRBJ2-1 | TRBD2 | TRBV6-2/TRBV6-3 | TGTGCCAGCAGTTACCAGGGACTAGCGGGAGGGCCTTATAACAATGAGCAGTTCTTC | CASSYQGLAGGPYNNEQFF
few | TRBJ2-1 | TRBD2 | TRBV2 | TGTGCCAGCAGAACCGGGACTAGTATAAGTGAGCAGTTCTTC | CASRTGTSISEQFF
many | TRBJ2-2 | . | TRBV11-2 | TGTGCCAGCAGCTTAGCTCCGAACACCGGGGAGCTGTTTTTT | CASSLAPNTGELFF
. | TRBJ1-6 | TRBD1 | TRBV2 | TGTGCCAGCAGTGGGCAGGGGGAACGGAATTCACCCCTCCACTTT | CASSGQGERNSPLHF
many | TRBJ1-5 | . | TRBV5-8 | TGTGCCAGCAGCTTGGTCAGGGGCAGCAATCAGCCCCAGCATTTT | CASSLVRGSNQPQHF
many | TRBJ1-1 | . | TRBV2 | TGTGCCAGCAGGGCGACGGGGAACACTGAAGCTTTCTTT | CASRATGNTEAFF
many | TRBJ2-3 | TRBD2 | TRBV7-2 | TGTGCCAGCAGCCGCAGTACCGGGACTAGCGGGGGAGATACGCAGTATTTT | CASSRSTGTSGGDTQYF
. | TRBJ1-5 | . | TRBV5-1 | TGCGCCAGCAGCCCGGGGGGGGGCGGCAATCAGCCCCAGCATTTT | CASSPGGGGNQPQHF
many | TRBJ1-5 | . | TRBV6-2/TRBV6-3 | TGTGCCAGCAGTTACAGGGGTTGGCTTCAGCCCCAGCATTTT | CASSYRGWLQPQHF
. | TRBJ2-1 | . | TRBV18 | TGTGCCAGCTCACCACCGGGGAGTTTCTCCTACAATGAGCAGTTCTTC | CASSPPGSFSYNEQFF
many | TRBJ2-5 | TRBD2 | TRBV6-5 | TGTGCCAGCAGTTACTCGACTAGCCTTGAGACCCAGTACTTC | CASSYSTSLETQYF
many | TRBJ1-4 | TRBD1 | TRBV12-3/TRBV12-4 | TGTGCCAGCCGACGAGGGGGACAGCTACGCGAAAAACTGTTTTTT | CASRRGGQLREKLFF
. | TRBJ1-5 | . | TRBV5-1 | TGCGCCAGCAGCACCGGACGTCCAGGGCAGCCCCAGCATTTT | CASSTGRPGQPQHF
. | TRBJ2-7 | TRBD2 | TRBV14 | TGTGCCAGCAGCATTATAGCGGGAGACCCCTACGAGCAGTACTTC | CASSIIAGDPYEQYF
many | TRBJ2-5 | TRBD1 | TRBV11-2 | TGTGCCAGCAGCAGAACCGGGACAGGGGAATCTAGTCAAGAGACCCAGTACTTC | CASSRTGTGESSQETQYF
many | TRBJ2-1 | TRBD2 | TRBV12-3/TRBV12-4 | TGTGCCAGCACCCCGGGACTAGCGGGAGTAAAGAATGAGCAGTTCTTC | CASTPGLAGVKNEQFF
many | TRBJ2-2 | . | TRBV28 | TGTGCCAGCAGAACCCCTACAGGGCCTGGGGCCGGGGAGCTGTTTTTT | CASRTPTGPGAGELFF
many | TRBJ2-7 | TRBD2 | TRBV6-1 | TGTGCCAGCAGTGGAGCGGGAGGGATCTACGAGCAGTACTTC | CASSGAGGIYEQYF
few | TRBJ2-6 | . | TRBV24-1 | TGTGCCACCAGTGAAACAGGGTCTGGGGCCAACGTCCTGACTTTC | CATSETGSGANVLTF
many | TRBJ1-6 | . | TRBV28 | TGTGCCAGCAGTTTTGAGGTTGCTTCCTATAATTCACCCCTCCACTTT | CASSFEVASYNSPLHF
. | TRBJ2-7 | TRBD1 | TRBV4-1 | TGCGCCAGCAGCCAAGATGGGACAGGGCGAGGAGAGCAGTACTTC | CASSQDGTGRGEQYF
. | TRBJ1-2 | . | TRBV4-2 | TGTGCCAGCAGCCCCGCTTCCCACGACATCCGCGGCTATGGCTACACCTTC | CASSPASHDIRGYGYTF
many | TRBJ2-5 | TRBD2 | TRBV28 | TGTGCCAGCAGTTTGCCCCGCCATTCACCGGGACTAGCGGAAGAGACCCAGTACTTC | CASSLPRHSPGLAEETQYF
few | TRBJ2-7 | . | TRBV28 | TGTGCCAGCAGTCCCGGACAGAAAGATTACGAGCAGTACTTC | CASSPGQKDYEQYF
few | TRBJ2-5 | TRBD2 | TRBV3-1 | TGTGCCAGCAGCCAATCTTCGGGACGGGAGGGCTCAGAGACCCAGTACTTC | CASSQSSGREGSETQYF